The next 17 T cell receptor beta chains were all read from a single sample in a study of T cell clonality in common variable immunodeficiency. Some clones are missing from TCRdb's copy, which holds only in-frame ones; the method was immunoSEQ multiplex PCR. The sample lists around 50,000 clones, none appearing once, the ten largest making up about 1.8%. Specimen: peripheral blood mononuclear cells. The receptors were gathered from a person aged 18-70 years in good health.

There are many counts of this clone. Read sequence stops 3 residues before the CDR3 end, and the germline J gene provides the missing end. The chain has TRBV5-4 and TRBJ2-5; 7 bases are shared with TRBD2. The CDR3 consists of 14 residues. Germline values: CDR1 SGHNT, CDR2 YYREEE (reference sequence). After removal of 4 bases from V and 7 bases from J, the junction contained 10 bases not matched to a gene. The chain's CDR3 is CASSEGLGGVTQYF. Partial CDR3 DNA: TGTGCCAGCAGCGAAGGACTAGGAGGAGTGACC. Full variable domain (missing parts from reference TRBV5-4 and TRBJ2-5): ETGVTQSPTHLIKTRGQQVTLRCSSQSGHNTVSWYQQALGQGPQFIFQYYREEENGRGNFPPRFSGLQFPNYSSELNVNALELDDSALYLCASSEGLGGVTQYFGPGTRLLVL.

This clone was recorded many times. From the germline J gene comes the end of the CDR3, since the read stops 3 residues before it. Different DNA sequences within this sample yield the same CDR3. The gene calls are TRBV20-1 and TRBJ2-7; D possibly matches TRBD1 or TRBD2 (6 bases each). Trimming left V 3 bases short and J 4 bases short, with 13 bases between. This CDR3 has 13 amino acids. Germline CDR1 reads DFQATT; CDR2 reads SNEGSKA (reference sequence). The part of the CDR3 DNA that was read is TGCAGTGCTAGGGGGCAGGGGAGGTACGAG. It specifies CSARGQGRYE. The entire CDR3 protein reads CSARGQGRYEQYF.

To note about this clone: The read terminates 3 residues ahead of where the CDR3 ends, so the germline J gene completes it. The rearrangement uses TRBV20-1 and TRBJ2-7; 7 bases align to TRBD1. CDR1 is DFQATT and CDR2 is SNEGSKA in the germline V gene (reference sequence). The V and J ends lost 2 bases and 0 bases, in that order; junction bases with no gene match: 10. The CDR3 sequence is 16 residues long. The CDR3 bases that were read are TGCAGTGCTAGACCGCGCCGGGACAGTATCTCCTACGAG. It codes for CSARPRRDSISYE. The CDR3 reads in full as CSARPRRDSISYEQYF.

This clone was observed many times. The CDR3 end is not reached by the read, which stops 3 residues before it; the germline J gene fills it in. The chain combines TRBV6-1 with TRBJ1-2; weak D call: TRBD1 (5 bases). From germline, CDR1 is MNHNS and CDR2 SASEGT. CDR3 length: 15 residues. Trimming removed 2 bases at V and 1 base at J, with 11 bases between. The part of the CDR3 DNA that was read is TGTGCCAGCAGTGAATTGGACACAAGTAACTATGGC. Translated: CASSELDTSNYG. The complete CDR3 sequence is CASSELDTSNYGYTF.

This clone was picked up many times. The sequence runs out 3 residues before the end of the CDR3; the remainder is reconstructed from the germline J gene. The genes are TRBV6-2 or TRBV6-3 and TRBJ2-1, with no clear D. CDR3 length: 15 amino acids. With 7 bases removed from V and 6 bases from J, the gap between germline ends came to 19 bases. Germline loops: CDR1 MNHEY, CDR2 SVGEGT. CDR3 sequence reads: CASIFLESVVNEQFF. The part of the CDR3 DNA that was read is TGTGCCAGCATCTTTTTAGAAAGTGTGGTCAATGAG.

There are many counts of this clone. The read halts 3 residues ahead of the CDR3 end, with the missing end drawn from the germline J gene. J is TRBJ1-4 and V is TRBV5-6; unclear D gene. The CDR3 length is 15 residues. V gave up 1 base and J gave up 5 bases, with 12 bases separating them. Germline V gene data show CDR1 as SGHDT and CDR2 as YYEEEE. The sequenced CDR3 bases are TGTGCCAGCAGCTTGCTGGCAGCTAGAAATGAAAAA. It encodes CASSLLAARNEK. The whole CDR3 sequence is CASSLLAARNEKLFF.

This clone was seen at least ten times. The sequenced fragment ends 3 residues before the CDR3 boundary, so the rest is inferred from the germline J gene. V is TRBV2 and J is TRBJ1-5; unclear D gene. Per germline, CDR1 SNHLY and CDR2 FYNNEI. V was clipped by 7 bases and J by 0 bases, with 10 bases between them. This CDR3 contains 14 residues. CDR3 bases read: TGTGCCAGCAATATGTTTCCTAGCAATCAGCCC. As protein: CASNMFPSNQP. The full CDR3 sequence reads CASNMFPSNQPQHF.

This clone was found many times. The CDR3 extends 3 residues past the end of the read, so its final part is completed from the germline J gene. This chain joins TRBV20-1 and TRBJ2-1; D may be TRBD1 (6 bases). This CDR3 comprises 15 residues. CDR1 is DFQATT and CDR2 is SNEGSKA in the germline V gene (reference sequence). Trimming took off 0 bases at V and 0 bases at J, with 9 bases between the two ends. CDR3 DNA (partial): TGCAGTGCTAGAGATGGGGGCCCCTCCTACAATGAG. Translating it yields CSARDGGPSYNE. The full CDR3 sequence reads CSARDGGPSYNEQFF.

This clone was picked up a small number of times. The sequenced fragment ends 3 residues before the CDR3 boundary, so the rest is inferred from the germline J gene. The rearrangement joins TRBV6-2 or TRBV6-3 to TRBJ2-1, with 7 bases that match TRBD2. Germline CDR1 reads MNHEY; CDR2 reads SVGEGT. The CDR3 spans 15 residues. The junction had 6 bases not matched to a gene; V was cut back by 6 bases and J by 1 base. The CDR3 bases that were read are TGTGCCAGCAGCAATCTAGCGGAGTCCTACAATGAG. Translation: CASSNLAESYNE. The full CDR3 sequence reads CASSNLAESYNEQFF.

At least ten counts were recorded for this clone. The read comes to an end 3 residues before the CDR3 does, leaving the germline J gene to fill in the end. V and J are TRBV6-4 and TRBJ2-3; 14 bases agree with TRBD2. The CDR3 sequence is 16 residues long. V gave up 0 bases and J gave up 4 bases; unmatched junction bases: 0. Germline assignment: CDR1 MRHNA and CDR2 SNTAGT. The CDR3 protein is CASSDSTSGGADTQYF. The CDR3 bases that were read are TGTGCCAGCAGTGACTCGACTAGCGGGGGGGCAGATACG.

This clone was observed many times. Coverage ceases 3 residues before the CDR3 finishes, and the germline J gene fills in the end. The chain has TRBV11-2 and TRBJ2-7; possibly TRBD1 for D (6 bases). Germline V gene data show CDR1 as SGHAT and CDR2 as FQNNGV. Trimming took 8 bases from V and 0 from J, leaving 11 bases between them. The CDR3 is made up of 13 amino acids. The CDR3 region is CASGRGNSYEQYF. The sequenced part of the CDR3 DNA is TGTGCCAGCGGAAGGGGGAACTCCTACGAG.

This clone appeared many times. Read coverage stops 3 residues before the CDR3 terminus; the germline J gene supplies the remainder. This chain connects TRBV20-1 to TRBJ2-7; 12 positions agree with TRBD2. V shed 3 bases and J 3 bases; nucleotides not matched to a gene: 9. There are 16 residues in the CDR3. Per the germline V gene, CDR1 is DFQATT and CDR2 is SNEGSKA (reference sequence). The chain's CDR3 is CSASPTSGSISYEQYF. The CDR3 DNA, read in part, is TGCAGTGCTAGCCCGACTAGCGGGAGTATTAGCTACGAG.

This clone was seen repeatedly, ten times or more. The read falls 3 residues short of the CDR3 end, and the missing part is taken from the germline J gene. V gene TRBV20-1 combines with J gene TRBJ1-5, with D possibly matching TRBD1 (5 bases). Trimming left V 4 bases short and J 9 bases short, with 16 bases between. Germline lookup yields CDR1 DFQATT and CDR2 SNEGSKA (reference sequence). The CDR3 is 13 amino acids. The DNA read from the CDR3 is TGCAGTGCTAATATAGGCCACGGGGGGCCC. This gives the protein CSANIGHGGP. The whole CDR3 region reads CSANIGHGGPQHF.

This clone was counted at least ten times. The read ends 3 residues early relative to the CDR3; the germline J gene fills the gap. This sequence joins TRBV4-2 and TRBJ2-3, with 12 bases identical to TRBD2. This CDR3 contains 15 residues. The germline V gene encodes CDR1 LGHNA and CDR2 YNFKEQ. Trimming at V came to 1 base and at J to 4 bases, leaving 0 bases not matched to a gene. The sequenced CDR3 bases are TGTGCCAGCAGCCAAGGACTAGCGGGAGCAGATACG. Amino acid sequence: CASSQGLAGADT. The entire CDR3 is CASSQGLAGADTQYF.

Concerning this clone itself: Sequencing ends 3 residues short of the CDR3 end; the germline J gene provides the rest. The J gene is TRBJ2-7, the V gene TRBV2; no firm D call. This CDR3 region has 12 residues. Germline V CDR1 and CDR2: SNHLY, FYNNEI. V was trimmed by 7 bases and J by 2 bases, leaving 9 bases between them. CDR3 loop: CASTELAYEQYF. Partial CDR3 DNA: TGTGCCAGCACCGAACTTGCCTACGAG.

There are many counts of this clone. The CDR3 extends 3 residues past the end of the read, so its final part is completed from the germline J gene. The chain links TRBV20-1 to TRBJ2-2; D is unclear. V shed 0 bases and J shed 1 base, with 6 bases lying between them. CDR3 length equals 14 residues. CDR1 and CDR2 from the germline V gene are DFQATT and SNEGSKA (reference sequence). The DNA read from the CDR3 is TGCAGTGCTAGAGATCTTATGAACACCGGGGAG. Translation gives CSARDLMNTGE. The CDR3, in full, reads CSARDLMNTGELFF.

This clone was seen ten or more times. CDR3 region: CSAIQDTNTEAFF. Incomplete CDR3 DNA: TGCAGTGCTATCCAGGACACAAACACTGAA. The V call is TRBV20-1, the J call TRBJ1-1; weak D call: TRBD1 (5 bases). Sequencing ends 3 residues short of the CDR3 end; the germline J gene provides the rest. Germline V gene data show CDR1 as DFQATT and CDR2 as SNEGSKA (reference sequence). The CDR3 extends over 13 amino acids. Trimming took off 4 bases at V and 2 bases at J, with 11 bases between the two ends.